These 11 T cell receptor beta chains were all obtained from the same sample, sequenced in a study of shared clonotypes between healthy human individuals. Assay: immunoSEQ multiplex PCR; the TCRdb copy retains only in-frame clones and omits some. The sample consists of nearly 2 million clones, less than 95% of them appearing once. CD45RO-negative, CCR7-selected cells formed the naive CD8 fraction, which excluded terminally differentiated effector memory CD45RA+ cells. Sequenced input: naive CD8+ T cells sorted from blood. The receptors here all came from a man aged 18 to 29 in good health.

The rearrangement links TRBV27 to TRBJ2-7; possibly TRBD1 or TRBD2 for D (5 bases each). The CDR3 totals 16 residues. Trimming pared 3 bases from V and 3 bases from J, leaving 18 bases between. CDR1 is MNHEY and CDR2 is SMNVEV in the germline V gene (reference sequence). The CDR3 DNA reads TGTGCCAGCAGTTTCTCGGTGGGACCGAAGGTCTACGAGCAGTACTTC. It codes for CASSFSVGPKVYEQYF.

The chain links TRBV2 to TRBJ2-3; D not resolved. Trimming removed 6 bases from V and 0 bases from J, with 7 bases in between. The CDR3 sequence is 13 residues long. Germline V lookup: CDR1 SNHLY, CDR2 FYNNEI. CDR3 protein: CASSPDSTDTQYF. The CDR3 nucleotides read TGTGCCAGCAGCCCGGACAGCACAGATACGCAGTATTTT.

The chain uses TRBV27 and TRBJ2-1; TRBD1 matches 8 bases. CDR3 length: 15 amino acids. Unmatched junction bases numbered 5, after V lost 4 bases and J lost 3 bases. Germline V gives CDR1 MNHEY, CDR2 SMNVEV (reference sequence). The CDR3 sequence is CASSSAGTGYNEQFF. CDR3 nucleotide sequence: TGTGCCAGCAGTTCGGCCGGGACAGGCTACAATGAGCAGTTCTTC.

The chain is built from TRBV6-6 and TRBJ1-5; the match to TRBD1 covers 11 bases. Germline V gene sequence: CDR1 MNHNY, CDR2 SVGAGI (reference sequence). CDR3 length equals 16 residues. With 2 bases clipped from V and 6 bases from J, the junction kept 6 bases outside the gene matches. The CDR3 DNA is TGTGCCAGCAGTTACCCCGGACAGGGGGCAGGTCAGCCCCAGCATTTT. Translating gives CASSYPGQGAGQPQHF.

The rearrangement uses TRBV5-4 and TRBJ1-2, with 11 positions matching TRBD1. J gave up 7 bases and V 4 bases, and 12 bases lay outside the gene matches. CDR1 and CDR2 from the germline V gene are SGHNT and YYREEE (reference sequence). This CDR3 is built from 16 residues. This CDR3 is CASSPPGQGDMFGYTF. Here the CDR3 DNA reads TGTGCCAGCAGCCCACCGGGACAGGGGGATATGTTTGGCTACACCTTC.

The rearrangement links TRBV19 to TRBJ1-1; 8 positions match TRBD1. V lost 5 bases to trimming and J lost 1 base; unmatched junction nucleotides: 6. There are 15 residues in the CDR3. CDR1 and CDR2 from the germline V gene are LNHDA and SQIVND (reference sequence). The CDR3 bases are TGTGCCAGTAGTCTCCACGGACAGGGGAACACTGAAGCTTTCTTT. Translation gives CASSLHGQGNTEAFF.

As concerns this clone: Other DNA sequences in the sample encode the same CDR3. The chain uses TRBV7-3 and TRBJ2-3, with 8 bases aligning to TRBD2. Germline assignment: CDR1 SGHTA and CDR2 FQGTGA. There are 15 residues in the CDR3. With V trimmed by 3 bases and J by 2 bases, 4 bases remained unmatched. The DNA for the CDR3 is TGTGCCAGCAGCTTGGCGGGGGGAATCACAGATACGCAGTATTTT. Amino acids: CASSLAGGITDTQYF.

The rearrangement links TRBV7-8 to TRBJ2-5; D ambiguous. The germline V gene has CDR1 SGHVS and CDR2 FQNEAQ. V lost 4 bases and J lost 3, with 15 bases in between. The CDR3 runs 15 residues. CDR3: CASSSNVGLKETQYF. Here the CDR3 DNA reads TGTGCCAGCAGCTCAAACGTCGGCCTGAAAGAGACCCAGTACTTC.

The CDR3 reads CSVDAAGGSYEQYF. The CDR3 nucleotides are TGCAGCGTTGATGCGGCGGGAGGCTCCTACGAGCAGTACTTC. The chain is built from TRBV29-1 and TRBJ2-7, with 8 bases lining up with TRBD2. From germline, CDR1 is SQVTM and CDR2 ANQGSEA. V dropped 3 bases and J dropped 0; count of bases not matched to a gene: 4. The CDR3 runs to 14 residues.

V and J are TRBV18 and TRBJ2-5; a weak D match, TRBD1 (5 bases). CDR1 is KGHSH, CDR2 LQKENI, per germline. This CDR3 spans 16 amino acids. V was shortened by 0 bases and J by 3 bases, with 14 bases between the two germline ends. The CDR3 DNA sequence: TGTGCCAGCTCACCACCGGCCAGGGTAGGGGAAGAGACCCAGTACTTC. Amino acids: CASSPPARVGEETQYF.

The chain couples TRBV7-9 to TRBJ2-7; no definite D call. The CDR3 is made up of 13 amino acids. Germline CDR1 reads SEHNR; CDR2 reads FQNEAQ (reference sequence). Trimming removed 2 bases from V and 6 bases from J, with 11 bases in between. The CDR3 protein is CASSLNQAVEQYF. As DNA, the CDR3 is TGTGCCAGCAGCTTAAACCAGGCAGTCGAGCAGTACTTC. The full variable domain, in which reference TRBV7-9 and TRBJ2-7 provide the parts outside the CDR3, is DTGVSQNPRHKITKRGQNVTFRCDPISEHNRLYWYRQTLGQGPEFLTYFQNEAQLEKSRLLSDRFSAERPKGSFSTLEIQRTEQGDSAMYLCASSLNQAVEQYFGPGTRLTVT.